This TCR beta chain was identified during a study of cytomegalovirus exposure and HLA in healthy donors. Findings and limits, study-wide: The TCR clusters that emerged in the first cohort tended, a later analysis found, to co-occur in the 120 validation repertoires.

This clone was found once. No antigen is known for it. Germline CDR1 and CDR2: MNHNS and SASEGT. This CDR3 is built from 13 residues. V lost 1 base and J lost 2, with 5 bases in between. Sequenced by immunoSEQ multiplex PCR; TCRdb stores in-frame clones only, minus some. The profile shows hundreds of thousands of clones, 75% to 90% of them singletons. The donors formed part of the roughly 110-subject validation cohort, distinct from the 666-subject first cohort. Source material: PBMCs. The genes are TRBV6-1 and TRBJ1-1; D gene uncertain. The TCR originated in a woman aged 18-29 years in good health and CMV-seronegative. In DNA form, the CDR3 reads TGTGCCAGCAGTGAAGTGACAAACACTGAAGCTTTCTTT. It translates to CASSEVTNTEAFF.